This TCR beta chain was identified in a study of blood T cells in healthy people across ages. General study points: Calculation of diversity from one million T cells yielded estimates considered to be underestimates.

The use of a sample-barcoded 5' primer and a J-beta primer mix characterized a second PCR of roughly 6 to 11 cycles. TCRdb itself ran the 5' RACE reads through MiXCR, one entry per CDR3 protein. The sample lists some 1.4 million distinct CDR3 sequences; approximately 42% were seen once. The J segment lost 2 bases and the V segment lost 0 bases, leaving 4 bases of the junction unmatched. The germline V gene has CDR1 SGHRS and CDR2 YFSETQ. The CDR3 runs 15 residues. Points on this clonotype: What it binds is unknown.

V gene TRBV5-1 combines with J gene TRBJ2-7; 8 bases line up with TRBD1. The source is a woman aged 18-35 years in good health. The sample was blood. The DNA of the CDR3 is TGCGCCAGCAGCTTGGCCCGACAGGGGACCTACGAGCAGTACTTC. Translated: CASSLARQGTYEQYF.